This entry describes one T cell receptor beta chain. The target of this receptor is not known. The input lacks base qualities; no much larger clone sits a single base away. What the time point label conveys for this sample: baseline before first vaccination. Samples from vaccinated people were obtained from the UK trials COV001 and COV002, which included a single-blind randomized controlled phase 2/3 trial of AZD1222 (ChAdOx1 nCoV-19) in healthy adults. Trial participant PBMC samples were collected at day 0 and day 28 after the second dose for TCRbeta chain sequencing. This sample stems from a study of T cell responses to AZD1222 COVID-19 vaccine (dated by TCRdb to the early 2020s). About the investigation overall: AZD1222 recipients whose second dose came at about 4 weeks and those whose second dose came at about 12 weeks were combined into one group, since spike-specific TCR depth and breadth did not differ between the two schedules. TCR sequencing covered over 230 trial participants: nearly 210 given two doses of AZD1222 and about 26 given two doses of MenACWY control vaccine. Enrollment into the trials was organized by age into subgroups of 18-55, 56-69 and 70-plus years, and those subgroups contained about 150, 27 and 61 TCR-sequenced participants, respectively.

Trimming takes 8 bases from V and 0 bases from J, and the germline ends sit 7 bases apart. From the cysteine up to the phenylalanine, the CDR3 has a length of 12 residues. Only CDR3 DNA remains: 36 bases, in frame from the first base. The CDR3 regions of human TCRbeta chains were analyzed by immunosequencing. The original methods were these. TCRs in the repertoires were compared against a reference library of SARS-CoV-2-specific TCRs that had been generated with the MIRA antigen-specificity platform. Breadth was defined as the fraction of unique TCRs that were SARS-CoV-2-associated. Depth was defined as the fraction of total T cells that were SARS-CoV-2-associated. Each spike-specific TCR was assigned to its reactive spike region and to a CD4 or CD8 class using the MIRA data. Log10-transformed breadth and depth values were compared by one-way ANOVA with Sidak's multiple comparisons tests. TCRdb obtained this table from immuneACCESS and retained in-frame rearrangements with V and J assigned. These tables miss some clones; where compared with another copy, unresolved V genes account for less than half of the shortfall, and the remainder is unexplained. V, J and clone size reflect that table, while D and trimming were determined from the DNA. For this sample the table gives just under 55,000 clones, of which 87% were detected only once. About 3.9% of the sample lies in the top ten.

The paper as a whole reports these results and caveats: Nearly half of unique spike-specific TCRs reportedly recognized epitopes outside regions mutated in the B.1.351 and B.1.1.7 variants. The 56-69-year group was small, and its depth increase did not reach significance, likely because of low power. The vaccine-associated CD4 TCRs covered the entire spike protein, and the dominant responses fell in regions 160-218 and 743-854. Participants were mostly white British and included more females than males, and it was suggested by the authors that clonal diversity may have been underestimated. Conclusions about previously exposed vaccinees were limited because only six or seven AZD1222 recipients were SARS-CoV-2 seropositive at baseline. After two AZD1222 doses, both the breadth and the depth of spike-specific TCRs were significantly higher than at day 0 and than in MenACWY recipients. Because no day 14 peak-response samples were available, the repertoires could be characterized only after the peak T cell response.

The receptor comes from an adult in good health. The V and J genes are TRBV12-3 or TRBV12-4 and TRBJ1-2, with no D gene named confidently. The material sequenced was peripheral blood, taken on day 0 of AZD1222 vaccination. The bases read TGTGCCAGCTCCCTATCTAACTATGGCTACACCTTC. Translated, this is CASSLSNYGYTF.